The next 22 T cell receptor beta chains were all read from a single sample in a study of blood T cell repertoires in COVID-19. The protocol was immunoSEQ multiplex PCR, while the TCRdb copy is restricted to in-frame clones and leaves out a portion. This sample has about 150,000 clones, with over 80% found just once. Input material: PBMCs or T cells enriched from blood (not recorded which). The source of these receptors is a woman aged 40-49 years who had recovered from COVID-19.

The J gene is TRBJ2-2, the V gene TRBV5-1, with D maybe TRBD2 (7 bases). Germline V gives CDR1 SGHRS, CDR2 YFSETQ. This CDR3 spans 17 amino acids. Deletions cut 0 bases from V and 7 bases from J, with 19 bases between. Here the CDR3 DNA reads TGCGCCAGCAGCTTGGCTCGGGGGGCTTATAACCACGGGGAGCTGTTTTTT. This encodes CASSLARGAYNHGELFF.

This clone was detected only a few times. The CDR3 region has the DNA TGTGCCAGCACGCAGGGGGGTGAAAAACTGTTTTTT. This gives the protein CASTQGGEKLFF. J is TRBJ1-4 and V is TRBV6-5, with 7 bases fitting TRBD1. J lost 7 bases, V lost 7 bases, and 3 bases had no gene match. CDR1 is MNHEY and CDR2 is SVGAGI in the germline V gene. The CDR3 has 12 residues.

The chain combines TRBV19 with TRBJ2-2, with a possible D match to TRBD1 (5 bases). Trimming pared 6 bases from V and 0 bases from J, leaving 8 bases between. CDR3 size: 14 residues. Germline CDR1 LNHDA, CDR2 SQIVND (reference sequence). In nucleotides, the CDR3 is TGTGCCAGTAGCCCCAGGGCGAACACCGGGGAGCTGTTTTTT. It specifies CASSPRANTGELFF.

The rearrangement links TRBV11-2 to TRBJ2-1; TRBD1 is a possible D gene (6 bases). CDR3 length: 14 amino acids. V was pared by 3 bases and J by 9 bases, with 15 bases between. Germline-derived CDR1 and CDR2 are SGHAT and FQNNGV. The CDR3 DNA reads TGTGCCAGCAGCTTCCAGGAGAACAGGGTTGAGCAGTTCTTC. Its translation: CASSFQENRVEQFF.

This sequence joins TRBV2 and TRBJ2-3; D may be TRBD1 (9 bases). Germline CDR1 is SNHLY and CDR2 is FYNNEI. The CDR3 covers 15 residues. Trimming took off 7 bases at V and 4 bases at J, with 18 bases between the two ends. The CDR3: CASTGGTGMADTQYF. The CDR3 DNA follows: TGTGCCAGCACGGGGGGGACAGGGATGGCAGATACGCAGTATTTT.

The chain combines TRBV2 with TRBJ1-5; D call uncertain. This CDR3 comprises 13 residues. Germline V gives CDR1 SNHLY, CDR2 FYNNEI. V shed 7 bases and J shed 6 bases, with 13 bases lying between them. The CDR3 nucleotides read TGTGCCAGCAACCAAGTGGCATTTCAGCCCCAGCATTTT. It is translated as CASNQVAFQPQHF.

CDR3: CAIPAQNGLSTYEQYF. The CDR3 region has the DNA TGCGCCATTCCCGCCCAGAACGGTCTTAGCACCTACGAGCAGTACTTC. The chain has TRBV23-1 and TRBJ2-7; unclear D gene. TRBV23-1 counts as an open reading frame of uncertain function. V lost 10 bases and J lost 2, with 24 bases in between. CDR3 length equals 16 residues.

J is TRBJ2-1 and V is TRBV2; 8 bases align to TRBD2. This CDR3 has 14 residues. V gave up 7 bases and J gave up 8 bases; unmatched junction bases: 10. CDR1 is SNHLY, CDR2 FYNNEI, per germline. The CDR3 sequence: CASNPGRARDEQFF. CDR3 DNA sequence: TGTGCCAGCAACCCCGGGAGGGCCCGGGATGAGCAGTTCTTC.

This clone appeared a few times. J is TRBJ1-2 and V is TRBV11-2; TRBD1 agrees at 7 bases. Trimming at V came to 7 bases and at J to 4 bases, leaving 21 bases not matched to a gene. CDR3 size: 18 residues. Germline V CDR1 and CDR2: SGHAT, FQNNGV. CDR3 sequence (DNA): TGTGCCAGCATCCAGGTGAGGGGGCGAGAGCAACTCTTCTATGGCTACACCTTC. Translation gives CASIQVRGREQLFYGYTF. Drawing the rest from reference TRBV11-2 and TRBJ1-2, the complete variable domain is EAGVAQSPRYKIIEKRQSVAFWCNPISGHATLYWYQQILGQGPKLLIQFQNNGVVDDSQLPKDRFSAERLKGVDSTLKIQPAKLEDSAVYLCASIQVRGREQLFYGYTFGSGTRLTVV.

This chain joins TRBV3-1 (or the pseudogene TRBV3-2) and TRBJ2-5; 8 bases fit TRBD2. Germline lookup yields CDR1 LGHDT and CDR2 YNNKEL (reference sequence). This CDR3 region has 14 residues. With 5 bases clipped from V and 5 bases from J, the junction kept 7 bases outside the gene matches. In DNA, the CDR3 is TGTGCCAGCAGCTCAACGGGACTAGGGGAGACCCAGTACTTC. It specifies CASSSTGLGETQYF.

This CDR3 is CASSPYSGTADNEQFF. The CDR3 region has the DNA TGTGCCAGCAGCCCTTACTCGGGGACAGCCGACAATGAGCAGTTCTTC. The J gene is TRBJ2-1, the V gene TRBV9; 7 positions match TRBD1. V lost 4 bases and J lost 5; bases outside the gene matches: 12. Germline CDR1 reads SGDLS; CDR2 reads YYNGEE. The CDR3 loop spans 16 amino acids.

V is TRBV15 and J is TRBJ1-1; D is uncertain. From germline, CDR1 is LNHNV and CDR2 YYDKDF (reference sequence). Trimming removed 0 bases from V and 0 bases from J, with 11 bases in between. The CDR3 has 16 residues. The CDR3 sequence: CATSRDSYGLNTEAFF. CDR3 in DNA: TGTGCCACCAGCAGAGACAGCTACGGGTTGAACACTGAAGCTTTCTTT.

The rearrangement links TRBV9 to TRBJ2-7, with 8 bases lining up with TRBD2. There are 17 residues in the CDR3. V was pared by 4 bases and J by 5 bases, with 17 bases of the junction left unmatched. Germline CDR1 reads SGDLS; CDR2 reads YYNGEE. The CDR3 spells CASSLAGGDVSLNEQYF. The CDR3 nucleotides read TGTGCCAGCAGCTTAGCCGGGGGGGACGTTAGCCTGAACGAGCAGTACTTC.

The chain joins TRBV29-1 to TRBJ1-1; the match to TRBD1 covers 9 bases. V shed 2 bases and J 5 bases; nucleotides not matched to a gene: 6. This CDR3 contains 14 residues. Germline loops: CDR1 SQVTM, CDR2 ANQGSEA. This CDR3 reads CSVEPSGTGTEAFF. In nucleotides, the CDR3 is TGCAGCGTTGAACCGTCCGGGACAGGGACTGAAGCTTTCTTT.

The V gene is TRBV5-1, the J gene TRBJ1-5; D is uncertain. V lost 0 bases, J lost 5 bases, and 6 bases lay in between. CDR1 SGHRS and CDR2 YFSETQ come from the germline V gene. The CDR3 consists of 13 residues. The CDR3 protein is CASSLGADQPQHF. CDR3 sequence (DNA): TGCGCCAGCAGCTTGGGGGCCGATCAGCCCCAGCATTTT.

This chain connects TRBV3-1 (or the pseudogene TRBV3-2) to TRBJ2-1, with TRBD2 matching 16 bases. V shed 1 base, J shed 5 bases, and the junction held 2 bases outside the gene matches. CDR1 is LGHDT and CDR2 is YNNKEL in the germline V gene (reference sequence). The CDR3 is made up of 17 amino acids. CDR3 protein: CASSQGGLAGGHNEQFF. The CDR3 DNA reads TGTGCCAGCAGCCAAGGGGGACTAGCGGGAGGGCACAATGAGCAGTTCTTC.

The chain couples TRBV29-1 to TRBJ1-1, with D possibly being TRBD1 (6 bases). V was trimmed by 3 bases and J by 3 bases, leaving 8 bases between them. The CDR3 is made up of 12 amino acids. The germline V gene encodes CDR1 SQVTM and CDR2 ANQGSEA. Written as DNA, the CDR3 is TGCAGCGTTGATTCAGGGGACACTGAAGCTTTCTTT. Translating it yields CSVDSGDTEAFF.

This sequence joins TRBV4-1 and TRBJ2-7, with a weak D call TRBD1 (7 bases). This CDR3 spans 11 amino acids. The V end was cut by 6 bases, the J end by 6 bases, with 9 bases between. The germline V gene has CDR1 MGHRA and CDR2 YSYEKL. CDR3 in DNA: TGCGCCAGCAGGCAGGGGGGCGAGCAGTACTTC. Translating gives CASRQGGEQYF.

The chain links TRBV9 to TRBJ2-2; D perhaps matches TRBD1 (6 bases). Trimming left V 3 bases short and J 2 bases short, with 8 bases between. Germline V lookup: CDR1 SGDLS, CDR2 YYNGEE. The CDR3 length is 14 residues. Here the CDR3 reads CASSADSNTGELFF. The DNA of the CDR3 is TGTGCCAGCAGCGCGGACAGTAACACCGGGGAGCTGTTTTTT.

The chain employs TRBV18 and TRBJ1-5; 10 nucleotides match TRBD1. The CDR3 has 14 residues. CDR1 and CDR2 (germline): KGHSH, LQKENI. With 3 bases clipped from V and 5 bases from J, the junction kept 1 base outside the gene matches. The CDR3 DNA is TGTGCCAGCTCACCGGACAGGGGGGATCAGCCCCAGCATTTT. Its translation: CASSPDRGDQPQHF.

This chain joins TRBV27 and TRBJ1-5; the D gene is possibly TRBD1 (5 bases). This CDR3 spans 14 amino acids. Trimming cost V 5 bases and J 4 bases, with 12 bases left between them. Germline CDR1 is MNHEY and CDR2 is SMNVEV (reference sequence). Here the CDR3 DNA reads TGTGCCAGCAGTCCTCAGGGTTGGAATCAGCCCCAGCATTTT. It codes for CASSPQGWNQPQHF.

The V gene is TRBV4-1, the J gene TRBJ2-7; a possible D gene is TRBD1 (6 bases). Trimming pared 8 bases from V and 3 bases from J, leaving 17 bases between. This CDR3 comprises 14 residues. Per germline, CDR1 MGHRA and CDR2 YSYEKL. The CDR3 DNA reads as TGCGCCAGCTCCGAGGGGGACGATCACTACGAGCAGTACTTC. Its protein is CASSEGDDHYEQYF.